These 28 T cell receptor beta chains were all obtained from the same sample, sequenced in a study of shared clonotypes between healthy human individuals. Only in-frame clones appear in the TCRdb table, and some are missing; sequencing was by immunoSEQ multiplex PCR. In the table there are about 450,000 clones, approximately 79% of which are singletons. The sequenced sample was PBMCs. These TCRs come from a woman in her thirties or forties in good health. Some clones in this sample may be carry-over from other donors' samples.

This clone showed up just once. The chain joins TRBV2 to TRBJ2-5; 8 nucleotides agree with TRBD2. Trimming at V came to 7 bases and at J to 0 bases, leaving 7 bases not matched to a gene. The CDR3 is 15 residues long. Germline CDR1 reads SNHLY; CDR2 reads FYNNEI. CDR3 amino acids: CASKSAGAYQETQYF. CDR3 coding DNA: TGTGCCAGCAAATCAGCGGGAGCCTACCAAGAGACCCAGTACTTC. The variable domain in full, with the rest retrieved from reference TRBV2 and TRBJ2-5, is EPEVTQTPSHQVTQMGQEVILRCVPISNHLYFYWYRQILGQKVEFLVSFYNNEISEKSEIFDDQFSVERPDGSNFTLKIRSTKLEDSAMYFCASKSAGAYQETQYFGPGTRLLVL.

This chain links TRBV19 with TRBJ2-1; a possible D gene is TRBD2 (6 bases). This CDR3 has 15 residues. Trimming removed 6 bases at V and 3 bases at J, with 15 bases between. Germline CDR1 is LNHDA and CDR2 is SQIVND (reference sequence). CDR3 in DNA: TGTGCCAGTAGAAAAAGCGGGCCCAACTACAATGAGCAGTTCTTC. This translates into CASRKSGPNYNEQFF.

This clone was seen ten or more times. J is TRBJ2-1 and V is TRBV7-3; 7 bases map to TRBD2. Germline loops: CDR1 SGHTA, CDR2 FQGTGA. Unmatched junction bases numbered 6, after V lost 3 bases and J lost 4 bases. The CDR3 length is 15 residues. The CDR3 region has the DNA TGTGCCAGCAGCTTGGCGGGAGCGCAATACAATGAGCAGTTCTTC. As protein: CASSLAGAQYNEQFF.

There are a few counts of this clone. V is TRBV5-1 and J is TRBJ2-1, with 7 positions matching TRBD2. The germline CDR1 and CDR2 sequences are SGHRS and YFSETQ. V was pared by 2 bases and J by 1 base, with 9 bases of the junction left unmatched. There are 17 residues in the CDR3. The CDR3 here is CASSLNPGGSSYNEQFF. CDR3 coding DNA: TGCGCCAGCAGCTTAAACCCCGGCGGGAGTTCCTACAATGAGCAGTTCTTC.

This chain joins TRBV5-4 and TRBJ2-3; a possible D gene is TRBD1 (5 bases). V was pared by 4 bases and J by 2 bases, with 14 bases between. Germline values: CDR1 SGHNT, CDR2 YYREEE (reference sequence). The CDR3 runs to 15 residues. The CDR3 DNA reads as TGTGCCAGCAGCCCCAAGACAGAACCCACAGATACGCAGTATTTT. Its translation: CASSPKTEPTDTQYF.

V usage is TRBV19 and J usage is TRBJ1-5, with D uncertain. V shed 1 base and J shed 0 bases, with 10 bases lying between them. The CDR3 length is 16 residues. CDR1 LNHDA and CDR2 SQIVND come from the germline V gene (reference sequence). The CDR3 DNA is TGTGCCAGTAGTATAGGTCAAGGGAATAGCAATCAGCCCCAGCATTTT. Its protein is CASSIGQGNSNQPQHF.

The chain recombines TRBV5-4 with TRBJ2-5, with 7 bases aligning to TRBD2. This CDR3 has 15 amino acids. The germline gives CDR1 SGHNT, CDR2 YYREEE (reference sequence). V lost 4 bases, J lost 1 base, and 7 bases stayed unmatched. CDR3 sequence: CASSPLGGFQETQYF. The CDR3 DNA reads TGTGCCAGCAGCCCGTTGGGAGGGTTCCAAGAGACCCAGTACTTC.

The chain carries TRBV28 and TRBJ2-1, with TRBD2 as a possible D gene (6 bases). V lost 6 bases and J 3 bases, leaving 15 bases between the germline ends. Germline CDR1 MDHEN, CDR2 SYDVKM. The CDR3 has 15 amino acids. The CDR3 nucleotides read TGTGCCAGCAGACCCGGGACTCCCTTCTACAATGAGCAGTTCTTC. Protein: CASRPGTPFYNEQFF.

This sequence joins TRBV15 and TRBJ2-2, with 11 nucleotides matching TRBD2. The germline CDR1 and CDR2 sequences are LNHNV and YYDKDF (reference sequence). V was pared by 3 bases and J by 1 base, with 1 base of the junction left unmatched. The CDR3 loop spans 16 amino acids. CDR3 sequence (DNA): TGTGCCACCAGCAGGGGACTAGCGGAGAACACCGGGGAGCTGTTTTTT. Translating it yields CATSRGLAENTGELFF.

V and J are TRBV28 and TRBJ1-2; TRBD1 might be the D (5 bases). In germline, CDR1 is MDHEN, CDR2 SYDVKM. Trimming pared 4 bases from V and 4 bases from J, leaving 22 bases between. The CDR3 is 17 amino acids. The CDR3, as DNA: TGTGCCAGCAGTTCCCTTTCACGGGGGGAACAGGTCTATGGCTACACCTTC. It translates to CASSSLSRGEQVYGYTF.

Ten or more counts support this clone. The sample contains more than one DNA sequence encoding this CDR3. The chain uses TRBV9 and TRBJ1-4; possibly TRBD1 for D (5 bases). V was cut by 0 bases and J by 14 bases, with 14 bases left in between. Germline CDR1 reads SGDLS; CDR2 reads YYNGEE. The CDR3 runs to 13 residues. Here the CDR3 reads CASSVEVGGDLFF. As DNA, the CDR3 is TGTGCCAGCAGCGTAGAAGTTGGAGGGGATCTGTTTTTT.

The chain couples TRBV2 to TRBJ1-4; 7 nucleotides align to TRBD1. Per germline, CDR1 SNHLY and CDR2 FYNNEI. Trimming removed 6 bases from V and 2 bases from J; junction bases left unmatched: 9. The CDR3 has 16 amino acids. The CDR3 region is CASRDPDRATNEKLFF. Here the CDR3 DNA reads TGTGCCAGCAGGGATCCCGACAGGGCGACTAATGAAAAACTGTTTTTT.

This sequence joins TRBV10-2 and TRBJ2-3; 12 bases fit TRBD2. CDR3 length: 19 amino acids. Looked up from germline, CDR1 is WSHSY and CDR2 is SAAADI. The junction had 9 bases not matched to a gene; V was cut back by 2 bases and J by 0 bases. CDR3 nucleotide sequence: TGCGCCAGCAGTGAGAACGGACTAGCGGGAACCGCTAGCACAGATACGCAGTATTTT. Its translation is CASSENGLAGTASTDTQYF.

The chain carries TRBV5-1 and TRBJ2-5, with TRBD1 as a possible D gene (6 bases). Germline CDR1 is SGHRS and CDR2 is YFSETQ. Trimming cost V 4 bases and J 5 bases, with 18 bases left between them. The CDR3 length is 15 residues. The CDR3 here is CASSVVGPRGETQYF. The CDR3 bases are TGCGCCAGCAGCGTGGTCGGGCCAAGGGGGGAGACCCAGTACTTC.

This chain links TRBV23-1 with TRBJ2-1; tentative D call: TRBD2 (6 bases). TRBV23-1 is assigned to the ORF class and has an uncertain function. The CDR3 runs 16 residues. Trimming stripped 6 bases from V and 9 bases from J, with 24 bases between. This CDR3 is CASSLGAEPRGGEQFF. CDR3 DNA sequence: TGCGCCAGCAGCCTGGGCGCGGAACCCCGGGGAGGTGAGCAGTTCTTC.

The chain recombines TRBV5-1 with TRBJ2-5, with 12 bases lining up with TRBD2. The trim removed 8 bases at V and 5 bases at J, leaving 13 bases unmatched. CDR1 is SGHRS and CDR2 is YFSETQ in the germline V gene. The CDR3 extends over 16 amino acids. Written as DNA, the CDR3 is TGCGCCAGTCAGGATTATGGACTAGCGGGAATCGAGACCCAGTACTTC. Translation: CASQDYGLAGIETQYF.

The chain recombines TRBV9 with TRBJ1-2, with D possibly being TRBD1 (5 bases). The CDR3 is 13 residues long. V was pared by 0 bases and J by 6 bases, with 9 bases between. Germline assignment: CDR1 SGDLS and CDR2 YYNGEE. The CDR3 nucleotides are TGTGCCAGCAGCGTAGAGGGGACGGATGGCTACACCTTC. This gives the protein CASSVEGTDGYTF. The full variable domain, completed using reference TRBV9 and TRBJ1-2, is DSGVTQTPKHLITATGQRVTLRCSPRSGDLSVYWYQQSLDQGLQFLIQYYNGEERAKGNILERFSAQQFPDLHSELNLSSLELGDSALYFCASSVEGTDGYTFGSGTRLTVV.

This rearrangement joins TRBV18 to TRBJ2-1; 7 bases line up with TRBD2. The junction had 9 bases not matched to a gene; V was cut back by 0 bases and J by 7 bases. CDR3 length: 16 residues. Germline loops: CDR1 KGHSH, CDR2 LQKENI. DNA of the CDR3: TGTGCCAGCTCACCACCGACGGGCGGGAGAGCAAATGAGCAGTTCTTC. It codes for CASSPPTGGRANEQFF.

The CDR3 loop reads CASSWAGAHEQYF. The DNA for the CDR3 is TGTGCCAGCAGTTGGGCGGGAGCTCACGAGCAGTACTTC. This rearrangement joins TRBV2 to TRBJ2-7; TRBD2 agrees at 7 bases. This CDR3 has 13 amino acids. V lost 5 bases to trimming and J lost 5 bases; unmatched junction nucleotides: 6. Per the germline V gene, CDR1 is SNHLY and CDR2 is FYNNEI.

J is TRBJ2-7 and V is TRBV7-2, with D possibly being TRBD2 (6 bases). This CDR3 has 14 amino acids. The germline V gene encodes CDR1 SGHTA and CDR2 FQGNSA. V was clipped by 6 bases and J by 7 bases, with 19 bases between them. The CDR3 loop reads CASSPGLFAWEQYF. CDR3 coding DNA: TGTGCCAGCAGTCCTGGACTATTCGCCTGGGAGCAGTACTTC.

The chain's CDR3 is CASSLEGRSNQPQHF. CDR3 DNA: TGTGCCAGCAGCTTAGAAGGCCGGAGTAATCAGCCCCAGCATTTT. V is TRBV7-2 and J is TRBJ1-5; D uncertain. Per germline, CDR1 SGHTA and CDR2 FQGNSA. The CDR3 has 15 amino acids. Trimming cost V 1 base and J 4 bases, with 11 bases left between them.

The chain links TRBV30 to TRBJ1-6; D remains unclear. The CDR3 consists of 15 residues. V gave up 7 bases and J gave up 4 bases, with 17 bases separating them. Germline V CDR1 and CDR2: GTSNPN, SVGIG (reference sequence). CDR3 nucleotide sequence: TGTGCCTCGAAAACCCGGGAAGGGTATAATTCACCCCTCCACTTT. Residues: CASKTREGYNSPLHF.

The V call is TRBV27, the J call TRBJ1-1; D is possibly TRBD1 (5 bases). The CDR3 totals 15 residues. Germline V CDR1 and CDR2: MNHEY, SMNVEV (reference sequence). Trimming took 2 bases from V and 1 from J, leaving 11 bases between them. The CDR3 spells CASSLGGGGNTEAFF. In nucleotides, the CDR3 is TGTGCCAGCAGTTTAGGTGGGGGAGGGAACACTGAAGCTTTCTTT.

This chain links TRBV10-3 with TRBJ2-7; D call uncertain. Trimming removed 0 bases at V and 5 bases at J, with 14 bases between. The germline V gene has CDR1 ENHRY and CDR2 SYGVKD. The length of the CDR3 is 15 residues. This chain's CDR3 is CAISESDGTGHEQYF. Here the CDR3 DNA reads TGTGCCATCAGTGAGTCCGATGGTACGGGCCACGAGCAGTACTTC.

CDR3 sequence (DNA): TGCGCCAGCAGCTTGGCCTCTGCGACTAGCGGGAGGGATACAGATACGCAGTATTTT. Translation gives CASSLASATSGRDTDTQYF. V and J are TRBV5-1 and TRBJ2-3, with 14 bases matching TRBD2. CDR1 SGHRS and CDR2 YFSETQ come from the germline V gene. The CDR3 is made up of 19 amino acids. V shed 0 bases and J 3 bases; nucleotides not matched to a gene: 9.

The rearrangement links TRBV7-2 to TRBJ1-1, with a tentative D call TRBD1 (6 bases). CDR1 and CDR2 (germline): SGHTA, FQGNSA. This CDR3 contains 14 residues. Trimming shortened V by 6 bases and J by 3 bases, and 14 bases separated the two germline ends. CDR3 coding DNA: TGTGCCAGCAGTTCAACAGGGCTGGACACTGAAGCTTTCTTT. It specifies CASSSTGLDTEAFF.

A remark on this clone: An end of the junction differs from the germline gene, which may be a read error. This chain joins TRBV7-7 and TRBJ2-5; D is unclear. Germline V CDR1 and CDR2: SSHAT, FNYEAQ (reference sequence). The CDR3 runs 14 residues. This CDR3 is CASSASKGSETQYF. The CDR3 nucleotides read TGTGCTAGCAGCGCCTCTAAGGGATCAGAGACCCAGTACTTC.

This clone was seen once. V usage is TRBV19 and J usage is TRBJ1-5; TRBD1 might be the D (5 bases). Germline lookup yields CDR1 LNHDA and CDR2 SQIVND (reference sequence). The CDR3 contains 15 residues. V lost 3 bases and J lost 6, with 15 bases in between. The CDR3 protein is CASSIFIGVSQPQHF. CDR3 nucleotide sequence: TGTGCCAGTAGTATCTTTATAGGGGTAAGTCAGCCCCAGCATTTT. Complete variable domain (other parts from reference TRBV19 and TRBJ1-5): DGGITQSPKYLFRKEGQNVTLSCEQNLNHDAMYWYRQDPGQGLRLIYYSQIVNDFQKGDIAEGYSVSREKKESFPLTVTSAQKNPTAFYLCASSIFIGVSQPQHFGDGTRLSIL.